This TCR beta chain was identified in a study of CD8+ T cells in alopecia areata. Lesional scalp tissue (obtained by punch biopsy) and peripheral blood were collected from alopecia areata patients. Reverse transcription of extracted RNA yielded cDNA, which provided the sequencing template. The protocol was immunoSEQ multiplex PCR, while the TCRdb copy is restricted to in-frame clones and leaves out a portion. The sample contains over 120,000 clones, approximately 49% of which appear only once. The CDR3 sequence is 16 residues long. Germline-derived CDR1 and CDR2 are SGHRS and YFSETQ. V was clipped by 0 bases and J by 7 bases; unmatched bases: 7. As concerns this clone: Its antigen is still unknown.

General study findings and limits: Clonality exceeded that of normal scalp in lesional scalp, most notably in alopecia totalis/universalis.

This clonotype was obtained from a human donor with alopecia areata. Sequences were derived from CD4+ T cells sorted from blood, sampled at week 0. V gene TRBV5-1 combines with J gene TRBJ2-1; 10 nucleotides line up with TRBD2. The CDR3 coding sequence is TGCGCCAGCAGCTTGGATGCTAGCGGGAGTTGGAATGAGCAGTTCTTC. It specifies CASSLDASGSWNEQFF.